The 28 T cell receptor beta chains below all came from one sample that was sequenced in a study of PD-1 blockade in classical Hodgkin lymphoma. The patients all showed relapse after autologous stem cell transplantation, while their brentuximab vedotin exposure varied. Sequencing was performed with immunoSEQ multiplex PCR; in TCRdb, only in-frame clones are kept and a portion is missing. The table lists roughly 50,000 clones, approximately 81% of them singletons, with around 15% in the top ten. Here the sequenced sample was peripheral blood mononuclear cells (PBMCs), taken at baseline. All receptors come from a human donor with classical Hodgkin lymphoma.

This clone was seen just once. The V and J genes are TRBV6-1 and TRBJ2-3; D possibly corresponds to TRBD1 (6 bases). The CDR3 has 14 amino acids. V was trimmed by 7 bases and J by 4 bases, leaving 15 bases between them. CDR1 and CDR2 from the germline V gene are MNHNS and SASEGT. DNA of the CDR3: TGTGCCAGCACCGACAGCCCAGGGGCAGATACGCAGTATTTT. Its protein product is CASTDSPGADTQYF.

The DNA of the CDR3 is TGTGCCACCAGCATGGCGTGGGGAGCGGGAGGGCACGGTGAGCAGTTCTTC. This codes for CATSMAWGAGGHGEQFF. The chain joins TRBV15 to TRBJ2-1; TRBD2 agrees at 10 bases. The trim removed 4 bases at V and 9 bases at J, leaving 15 bases unmatched. Per the germline V gene, CDR1 is LNHNV and CDR2 is YYDKDF (reference sequence). The CDR3 totals 17 residues.

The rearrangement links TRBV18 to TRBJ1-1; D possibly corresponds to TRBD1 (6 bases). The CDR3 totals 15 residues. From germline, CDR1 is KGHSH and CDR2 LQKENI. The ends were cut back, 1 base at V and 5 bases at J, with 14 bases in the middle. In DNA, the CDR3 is TGTGCCAGCTCACCACTGGACAGAGGGATAACTGAAGCTTTCTTT. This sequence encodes CASSPLDRGITEAFF.

As DNA, the CDR3 is TGCAGCGTCTTAGCGGGACCCTCCTACAATGAGCAGTTCTTC. Protein sequence: CSVLAGPSYNEQFF. The chain uses TRBV29-1 and TRBJ2-1; 8 nucleotides align to TRBD2. The length of the CDR3 is 14 residues. The V segment lost 6 bases and the J segment 0 bases; nucleotides outside the gene matches: 4. The germline gives CDR1 SQVTM, CDR2 ANQGSEA.

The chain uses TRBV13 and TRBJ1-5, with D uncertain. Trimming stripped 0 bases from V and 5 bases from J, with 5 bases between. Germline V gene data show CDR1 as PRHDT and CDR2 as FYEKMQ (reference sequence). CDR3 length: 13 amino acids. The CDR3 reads CASSLGHDQPQHF. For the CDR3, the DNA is TGTGCCAGCAGCTTAGGCCATGATCAGCCCCAGCATTTT.

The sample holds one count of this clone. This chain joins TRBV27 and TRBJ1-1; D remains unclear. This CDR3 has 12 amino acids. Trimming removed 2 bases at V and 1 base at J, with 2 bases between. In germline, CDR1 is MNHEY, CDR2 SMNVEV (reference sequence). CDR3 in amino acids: CASSLGNTEAFF. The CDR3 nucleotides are TGTGCCAGCAGTTTAGGGAACACTGAAGCTTTCTTT.

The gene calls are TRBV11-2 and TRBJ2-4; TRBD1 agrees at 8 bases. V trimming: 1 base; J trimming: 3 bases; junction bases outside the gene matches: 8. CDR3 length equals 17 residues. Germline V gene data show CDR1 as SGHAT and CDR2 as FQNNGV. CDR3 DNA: TGTGCCAGCAGCTTAGTCAGGGGGCATTTTGGCAAAAACATTCAGTACTTC. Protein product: CASSLVRGHFGKNIQYF.

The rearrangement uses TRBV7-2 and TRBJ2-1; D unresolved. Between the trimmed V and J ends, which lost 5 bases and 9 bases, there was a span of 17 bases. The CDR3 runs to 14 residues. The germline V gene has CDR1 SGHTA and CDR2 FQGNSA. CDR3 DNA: TGTGCCAGCAGCGATGTGGGATGGAACCTTGAGCAGTTCTTC. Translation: CASSDVGWNLEQFF.

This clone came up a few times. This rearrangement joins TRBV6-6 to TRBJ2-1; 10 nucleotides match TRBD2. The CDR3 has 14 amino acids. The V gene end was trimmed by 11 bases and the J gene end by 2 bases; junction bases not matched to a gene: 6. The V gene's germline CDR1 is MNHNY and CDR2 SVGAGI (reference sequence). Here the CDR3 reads CAAQLAGTYNEQFF. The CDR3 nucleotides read TGTGCCGCCCAACTAGCGGGAACCTACAATGAGCAGTTCTTC.

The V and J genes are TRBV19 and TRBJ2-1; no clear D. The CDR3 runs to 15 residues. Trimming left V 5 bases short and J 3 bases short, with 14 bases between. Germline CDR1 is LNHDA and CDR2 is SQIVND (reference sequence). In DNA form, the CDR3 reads TGTGCCAGTAGTCCCTCGGGCCTCGGCTACAATGAGCAGTTCTTC. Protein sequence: CASSPSGLGYNEQFF.

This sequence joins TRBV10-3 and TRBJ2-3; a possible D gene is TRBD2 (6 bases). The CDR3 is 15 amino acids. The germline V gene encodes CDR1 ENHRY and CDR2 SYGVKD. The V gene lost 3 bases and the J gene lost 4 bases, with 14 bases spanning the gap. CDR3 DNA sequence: TGTGCCATCAGTGACAGCAGGGAGGATGCAGATACGCAGTATTTT. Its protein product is CAISDSREDADTQYF.

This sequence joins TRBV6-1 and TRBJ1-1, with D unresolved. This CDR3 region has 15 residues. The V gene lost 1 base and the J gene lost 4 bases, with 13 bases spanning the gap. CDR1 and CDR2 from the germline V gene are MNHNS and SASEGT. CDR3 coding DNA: TGTGCCAGCAGTGAAGTTTTGGGCGAAGGCACTGAAGCTTTCTTT. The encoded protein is CASSEVLGEGTEAFF.

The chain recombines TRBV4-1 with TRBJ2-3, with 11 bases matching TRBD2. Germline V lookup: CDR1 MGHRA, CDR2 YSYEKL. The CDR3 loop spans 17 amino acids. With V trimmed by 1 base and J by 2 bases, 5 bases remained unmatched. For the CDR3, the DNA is TGCGCCAGCAGCCAAGTAGGGGGACTAGCGGTCACAGATACGCAGTATTTT. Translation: CASSQVGGLAVTDTQYF.

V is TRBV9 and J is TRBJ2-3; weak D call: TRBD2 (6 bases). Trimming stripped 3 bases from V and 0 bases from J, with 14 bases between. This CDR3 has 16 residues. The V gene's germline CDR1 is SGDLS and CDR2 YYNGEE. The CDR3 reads CASSAGGTPSTDTQYF. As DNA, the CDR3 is TGTGCCAGCAGCGCGGGCGGGACTCCTAGCACAGATACGCAGTATTTT.

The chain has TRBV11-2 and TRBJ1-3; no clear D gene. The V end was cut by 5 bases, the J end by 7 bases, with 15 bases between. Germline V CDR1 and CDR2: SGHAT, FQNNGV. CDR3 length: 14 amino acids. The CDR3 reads CASSPRAFKNTIYF. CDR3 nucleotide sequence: TGTGCCAGCAGCCCCCGGGCGTTCAAGAACACCATATATTTT.

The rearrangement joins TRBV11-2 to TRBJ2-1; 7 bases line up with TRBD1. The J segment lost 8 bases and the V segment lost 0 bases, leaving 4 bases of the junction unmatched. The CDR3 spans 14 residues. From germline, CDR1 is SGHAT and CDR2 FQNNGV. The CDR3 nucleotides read TGTGCCAGCAGCTTAGAACCTACAGGGGATGAGCAGTTCTTC. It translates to CASSLEPTGDEQFF.

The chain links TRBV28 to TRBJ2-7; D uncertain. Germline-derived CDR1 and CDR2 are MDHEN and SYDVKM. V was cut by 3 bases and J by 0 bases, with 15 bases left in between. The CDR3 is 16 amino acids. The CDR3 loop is CASSLVMWTSSYEQYF. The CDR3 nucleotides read TGTGCCAGCAGTTTGGTTATGTGGACGTCCTCCTACGAGCAGTACTTC.

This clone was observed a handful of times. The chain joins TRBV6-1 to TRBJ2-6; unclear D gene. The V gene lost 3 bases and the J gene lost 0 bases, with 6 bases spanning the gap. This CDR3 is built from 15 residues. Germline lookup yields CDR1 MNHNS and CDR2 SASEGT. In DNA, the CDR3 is TGTGCCAGCAGTGATGGGTTCTCTGGGGCCAACGTCCTGACTTTC. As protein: CASSDGFSGANVLTF.

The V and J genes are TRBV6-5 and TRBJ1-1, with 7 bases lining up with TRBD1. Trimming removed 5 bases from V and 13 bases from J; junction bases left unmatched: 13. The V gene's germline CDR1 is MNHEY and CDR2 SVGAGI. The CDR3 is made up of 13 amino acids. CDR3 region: CASSSQRGRKDFF. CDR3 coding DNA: TGTGCCAGCAGTAGCCAGAGGGGGCGAAAAGATTTCTTT.

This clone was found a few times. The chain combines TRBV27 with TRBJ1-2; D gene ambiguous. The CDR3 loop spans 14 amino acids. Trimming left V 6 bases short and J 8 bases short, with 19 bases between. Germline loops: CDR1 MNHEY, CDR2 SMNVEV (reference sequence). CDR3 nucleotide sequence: TGTGCCAGCAGAGAGACCGTCGGTGTGGGGGGCTACACCTTC. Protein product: CASRETVGVGGYTF.

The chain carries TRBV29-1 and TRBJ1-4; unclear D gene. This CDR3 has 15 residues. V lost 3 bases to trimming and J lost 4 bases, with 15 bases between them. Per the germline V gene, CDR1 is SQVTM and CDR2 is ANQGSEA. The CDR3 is CSVEIRRNGNEKLFF. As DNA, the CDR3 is TGCAGCGTTGAGATTCGGCGGAACGGTAATGAAAAACTGTTTTTT.

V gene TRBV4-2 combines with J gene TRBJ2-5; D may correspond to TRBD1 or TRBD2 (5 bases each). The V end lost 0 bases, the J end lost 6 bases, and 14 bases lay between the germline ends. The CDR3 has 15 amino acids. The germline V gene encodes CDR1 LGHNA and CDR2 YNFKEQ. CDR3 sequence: CASSQDRLGGKTQYF. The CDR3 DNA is TGTGCCAGCAGCCAAGACAGGCTTGGGGGTAAGACCCAGTACTTC.

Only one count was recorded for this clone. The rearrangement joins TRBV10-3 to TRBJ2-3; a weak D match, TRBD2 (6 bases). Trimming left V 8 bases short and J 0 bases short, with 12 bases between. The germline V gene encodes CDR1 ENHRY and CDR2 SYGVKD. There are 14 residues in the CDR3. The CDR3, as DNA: TGTGCCATCGATGGAGGGTCGAGCACAGATACGCAGTATTTT. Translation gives CAIDGGSSTDTQYF.

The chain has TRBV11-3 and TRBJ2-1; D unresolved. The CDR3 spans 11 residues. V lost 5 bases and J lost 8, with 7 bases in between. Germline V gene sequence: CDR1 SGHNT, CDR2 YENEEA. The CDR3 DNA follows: TGTGCCAGCAGCCCAGAGTATGAGCAGTTCTTC. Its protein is CASSPEYEQFF. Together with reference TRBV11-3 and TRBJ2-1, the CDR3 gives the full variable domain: EAGVVQSPRYKIIEKKQPVAFWCNPISGHNTLYWYLQNLGQGPELLIRYENEEAVDDSQLPKDRFSAERLKGVDSTLKIQPAELGDSAVYLCASSPEYEQFFGPGTRLTVL.

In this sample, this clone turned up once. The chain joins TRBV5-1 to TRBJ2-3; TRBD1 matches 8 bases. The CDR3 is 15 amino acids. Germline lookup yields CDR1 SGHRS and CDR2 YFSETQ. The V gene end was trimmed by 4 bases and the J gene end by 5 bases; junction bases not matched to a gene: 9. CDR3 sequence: CASSIGQGSGDTQYF. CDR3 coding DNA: TGCGCCAGCAGCATCGGACAGGGAAGTGGAGATACGCAGTATTTT.

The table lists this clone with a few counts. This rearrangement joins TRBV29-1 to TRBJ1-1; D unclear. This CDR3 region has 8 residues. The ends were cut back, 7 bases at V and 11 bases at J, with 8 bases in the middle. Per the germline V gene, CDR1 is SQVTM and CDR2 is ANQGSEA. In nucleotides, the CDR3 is TGCAGCGGTGGTGGGGCTTTCTTT. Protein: CSGGGAFF.

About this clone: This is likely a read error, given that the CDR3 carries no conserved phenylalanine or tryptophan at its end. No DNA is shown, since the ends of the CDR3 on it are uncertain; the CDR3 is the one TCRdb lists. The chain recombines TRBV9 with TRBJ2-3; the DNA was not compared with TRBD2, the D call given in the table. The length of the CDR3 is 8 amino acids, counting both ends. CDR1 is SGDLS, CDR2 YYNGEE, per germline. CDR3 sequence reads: CASSTIRG.

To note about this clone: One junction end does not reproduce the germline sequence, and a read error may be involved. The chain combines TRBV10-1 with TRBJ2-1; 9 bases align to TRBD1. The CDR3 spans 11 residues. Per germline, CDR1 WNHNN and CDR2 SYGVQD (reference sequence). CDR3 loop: CASCDRDREFF. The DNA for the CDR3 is TGCGCCAGCTGTGACCGGGACAGGGAGTTCTTC.